A selection of T cell receptor beta chains follows, all from one sample in a study of blood T cell repertoires in COVID-19. TCRdb's copy holds only in-frame clones and misses some; the assay was immunoSEQ multiplex PCR. Altogether 400,000 or so clones are present, around nine tenths being singletons, with the ten largest covering around 3%. The sequenced material came from peripheral blood. The receptors here all came from a human donor in a cohort sampled during active COVID-19. CDR3s include the opening cysteine and the closing phenylalanine or tryptophan. Fields, in order: D gene, J gene, V gene, clone size, CDR3 protein, CDR3 DNA. D genes are given only for firm matches. A clone size is listed for some rows: how often the clone was seen (once, few, many), or a class if it is expanded.

TRBD1	TRBJ1-5	TRBV19	.	CASRQGTHSNQPQHF	TGTGCCAGTCGACAGGGAACCCATAGCAATCAGCCCCAGCATTTT
TRBD1	TRBJ1-6	TRBV6-6	.	CASRRQGLDSPLHF	TGTGCCAGCAGACGACAGGGCCTCGATTCACCCCTCCACTTT
.	TRBJ1-4	TRBV28	.	CASSSPTGSNEKLFF	TGTGCCAGCAGTTCACCAACAGGGTCTAATGAAAAACTGTTTTTT
.	TRBJ1-2	TRBV10-3	.	CAISVEHQGRYTF	TGTGCCATCAGTGTTGAGCACCAGGGTCGCTACACCTTC
TRBD2	TRBJ2-1	TRBV25-1	.	CASSALGGGTQVEQFF	TGTGCCAGCAGTGCCCTCGGGGGGGGGACCCAGGTTGAGCAGTTCTTC
TRBD1	TRBJ1-1	TRBV11-2	.	CASSLSRTGPEAFF	TGTGCCAGCAGCTTATCGAGGACAGGGCCTGAAGCTTTCTTT
.	TRBJ1-5	TRBV19	.	CASSILNQPQHF	TGTGCCAGTAGTATCTTAAATCAGCCCCAGCATTTT
TRBD1	TRBJ1-5	TRBV28	.	CASTTQGGVKPQHF	TGTGCCAGCACCACACAGGGGGGGGTGAAGCCCCAGCATTTT
TRBD1	TRBJ2-1	TRBV9	once	CASSVYPDRGLYNEQFF	TGTGCCAGCAGCGTTTACCCCGACAGGGGGCTCTACAATGAGCAGTTCTTC
TRBD2	TRBJ2-7	TRBV10-3	.	CAIRSSGDSYEQYF	TGTGCCATCAGATCTAGCGGGGACTCCTACGAGCAGTACTTC
.	TRBJ1-5	TRBV19	.	CASSAGDGNQPQHF	TGTGCCAGTAGTGCAGGGGATGGCAATCAGCCCCAGCATTTT
.	TRBJ1-4	TRBV19	.	CASTQGYRNEKLFF	TGTGCCAGTACCCAGGGGTACCGAAATGAAAAACTGTTTTTT
TRBD1	TRBJ1-2	TRBV4-1	once	CASSPNRGGGYTF	TGCGCCAGCAGCCCTAACAGGGGCGGTGGCTACACCTTC
TRBD2	TRBJ2-7	TRBV29-1	once	CSVVESGRGLRYF	TGCAGCGTTGTTGAAAGCGGGAGAGGGTTGCGGTACTTC
.	TRBJ2-7	TRBV28	.	CASSLFGGDEQYF	TGTGCCAGCAGTTTATTCGGAGGGGACGAGCAGTACTTC